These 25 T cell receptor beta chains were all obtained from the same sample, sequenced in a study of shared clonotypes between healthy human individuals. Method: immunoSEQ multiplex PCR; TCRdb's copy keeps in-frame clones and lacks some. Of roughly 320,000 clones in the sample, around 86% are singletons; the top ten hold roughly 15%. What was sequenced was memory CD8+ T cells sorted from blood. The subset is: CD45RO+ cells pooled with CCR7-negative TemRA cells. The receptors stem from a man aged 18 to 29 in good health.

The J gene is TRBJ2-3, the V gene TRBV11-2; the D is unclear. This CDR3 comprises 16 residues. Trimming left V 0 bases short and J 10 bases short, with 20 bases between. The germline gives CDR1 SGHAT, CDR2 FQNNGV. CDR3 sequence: CASSLDPNPTAPAQYF. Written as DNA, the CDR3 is TGTGCCAGCAGCTTAGATCCAAATCCTACCGCCCCTGCGCAGTATTTT. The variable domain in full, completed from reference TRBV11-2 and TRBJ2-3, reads EAGVAQSPRYKIIEKRQSVAFWCNPISGHATLYWYQQILGQGPKLLIQFQNNGVVDDSQLPKDRFSAERLKGVDSTLKIQPAKLEDSAVYLCASSLDPNPTAPAQYFGPGTRLTVL.

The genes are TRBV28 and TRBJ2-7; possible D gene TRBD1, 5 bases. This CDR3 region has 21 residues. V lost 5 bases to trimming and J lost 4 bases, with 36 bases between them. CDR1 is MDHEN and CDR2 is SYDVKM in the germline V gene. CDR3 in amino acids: CASSLNLFRLWGIAPFYEQYF. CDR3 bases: TGTGCCAGCAGTCTCAACCTTTTCCGGTTATGGGGCATCGCTCCCTTTTACGAGCAGTACTTC.

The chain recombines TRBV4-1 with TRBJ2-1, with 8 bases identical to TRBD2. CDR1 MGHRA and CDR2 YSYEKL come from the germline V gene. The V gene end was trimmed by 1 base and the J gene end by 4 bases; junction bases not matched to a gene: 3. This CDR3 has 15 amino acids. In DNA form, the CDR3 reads TGCGCCAGCAGCCAAGTTTCGGGGGGGTACAATGAGCAGTTCTTC. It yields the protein CASSQVSGGYNEQFF.

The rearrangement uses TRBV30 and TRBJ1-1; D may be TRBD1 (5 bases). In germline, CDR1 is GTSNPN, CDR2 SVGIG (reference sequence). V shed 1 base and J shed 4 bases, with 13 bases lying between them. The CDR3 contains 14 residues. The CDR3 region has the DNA TGTGCCTGGAGTGGTCGTACGGGGCTCACTGAAGCTTTCTTT. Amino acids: CAWSGRTGLTEAFF.

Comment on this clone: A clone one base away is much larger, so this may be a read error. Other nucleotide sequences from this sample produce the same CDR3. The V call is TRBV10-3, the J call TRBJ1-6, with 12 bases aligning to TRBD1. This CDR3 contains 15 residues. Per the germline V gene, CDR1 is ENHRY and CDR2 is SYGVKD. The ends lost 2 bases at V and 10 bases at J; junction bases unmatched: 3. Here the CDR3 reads CAISEGDRGLSPLHF. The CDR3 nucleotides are TGTGCCATCAGTGAGGGGGACAGGGGGCTCTCACCCCTCCACTTT.

The CDR3 spells CASSPLWEVETQYF. Written as DNA, the CDR3 is TGTGCCAGCAGCCCCCTTTGGGAGGTAGAGACCCAGTACTTC. The chain is built from TRBV14 and TRBJ2-5; D perhaps matches TRBD2 (6 bases). The germline V gene encodes CDR1 SGHDN and CDR2 FVKESK. There are 14 residues in the CDR3. Trimming shortened V by 4 bases and J by 4 bases, and 13 bases separated the two germline ends.

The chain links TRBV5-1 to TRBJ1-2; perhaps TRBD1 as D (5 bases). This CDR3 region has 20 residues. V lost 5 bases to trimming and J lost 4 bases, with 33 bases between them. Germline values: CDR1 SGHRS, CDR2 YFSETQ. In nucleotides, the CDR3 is TGCGCCAGCAGGGCGGGGGTGTACAGGCTCCGAAAATATCTTGGCTATGGCTACACCTTC. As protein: CASRAGVYRLRKYLGYGYTF.

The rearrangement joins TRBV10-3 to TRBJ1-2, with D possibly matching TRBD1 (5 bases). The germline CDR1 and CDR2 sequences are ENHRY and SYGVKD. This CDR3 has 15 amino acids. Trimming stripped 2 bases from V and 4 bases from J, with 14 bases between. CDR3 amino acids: CAISEPEGLIYGYTF. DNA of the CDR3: TGTGCCATCAGTGAGCCTGAGGGACTGATCTATGGCTACACCTTC.

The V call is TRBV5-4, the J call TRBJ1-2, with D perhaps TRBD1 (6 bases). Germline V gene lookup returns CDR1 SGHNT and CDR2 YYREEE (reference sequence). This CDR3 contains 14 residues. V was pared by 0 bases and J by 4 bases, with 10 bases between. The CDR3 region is CASSLGQGFYGYTF. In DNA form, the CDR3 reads TGTGCCAGCAGCTTGGGGCAGGGGTTCTATGGCTACACCTTC. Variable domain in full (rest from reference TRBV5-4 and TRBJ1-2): ETGVTQSPTHLIKTRGQQVTLRCSSQSGHNTVSWYQQALGQGPQFIFQYYREEENGRGNFPPRFSGLQFPNYSSELNVNALELDDSALYLCASSLGQGFYGYTFGSGTRLTVV.

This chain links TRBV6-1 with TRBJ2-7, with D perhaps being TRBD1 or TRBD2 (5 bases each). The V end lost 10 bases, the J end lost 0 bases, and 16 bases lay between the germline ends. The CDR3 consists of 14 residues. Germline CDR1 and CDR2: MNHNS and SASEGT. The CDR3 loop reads CATSSGASSYEQYF. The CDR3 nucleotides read TGTGCCACATCCTCCGGGGCCAGCTCCTACGAGCAGTACTTC.

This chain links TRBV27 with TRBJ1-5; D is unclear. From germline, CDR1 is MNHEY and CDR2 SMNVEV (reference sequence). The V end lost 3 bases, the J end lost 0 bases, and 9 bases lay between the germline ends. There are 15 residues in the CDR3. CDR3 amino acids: CASSFGPYSNQPQHF. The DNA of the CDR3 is TGTGCCAGCAGTTTCGGACCGTATAGCAATCAGCCCCAGCATTTT.

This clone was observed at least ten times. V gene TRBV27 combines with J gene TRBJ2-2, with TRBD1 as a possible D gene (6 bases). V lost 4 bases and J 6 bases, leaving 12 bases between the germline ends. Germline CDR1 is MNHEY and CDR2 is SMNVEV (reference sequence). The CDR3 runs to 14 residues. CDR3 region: CASSSDSWSGELFF. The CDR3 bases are TGTGCCAGCAGTTCGGACAGTTGGTCCGGGGAGCTGTTTTTT.

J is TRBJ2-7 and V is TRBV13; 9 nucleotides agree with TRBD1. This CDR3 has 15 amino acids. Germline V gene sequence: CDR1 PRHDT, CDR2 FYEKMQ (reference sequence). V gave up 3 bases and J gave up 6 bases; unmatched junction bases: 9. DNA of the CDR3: TGTGCCAGCAGCTTTCCGGGACAGGGACACCTCGAGCAGTACTTC. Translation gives CASSFPGQGHLEQYF.

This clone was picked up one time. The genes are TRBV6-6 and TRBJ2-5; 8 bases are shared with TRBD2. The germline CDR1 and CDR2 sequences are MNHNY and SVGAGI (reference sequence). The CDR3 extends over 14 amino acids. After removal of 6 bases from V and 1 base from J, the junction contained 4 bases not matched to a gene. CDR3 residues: CASSLAGIQETQYF. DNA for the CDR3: TGTGCCAGCAGCCTAGCGGGTATCCAAGAGACCCAGTACTTC.

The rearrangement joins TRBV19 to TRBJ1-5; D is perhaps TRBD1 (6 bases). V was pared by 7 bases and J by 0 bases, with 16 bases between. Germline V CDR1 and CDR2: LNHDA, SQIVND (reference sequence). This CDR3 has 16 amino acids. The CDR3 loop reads CASNLDSYYSNQPQHF. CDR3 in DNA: TGTGCCAGTAACCTGGACAGCTATTATAGCAATCAGCCCCAGCATTTT. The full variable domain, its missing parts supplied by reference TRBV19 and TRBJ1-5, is DGGITQSPKYLFRKEGQNVTLSCEQNLNHDAMYWYRQDPGQGLRLIYYSQIVNDFQKGDIAEGYSVSREKKESFPLTVTSAQKNPTAFYLCASNLDSYYSNQPQHFGDGTRLSIL.

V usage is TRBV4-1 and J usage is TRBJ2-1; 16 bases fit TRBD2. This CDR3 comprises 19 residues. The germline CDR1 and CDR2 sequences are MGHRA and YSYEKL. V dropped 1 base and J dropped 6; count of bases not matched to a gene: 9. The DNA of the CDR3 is TGCGCCAGCAGCCAAGTGATTGGAGGGACTAGCGGGGGGGGCAATGAGCAGTTCTTC. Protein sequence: CASSQVIGGTSGGGNEQFF.

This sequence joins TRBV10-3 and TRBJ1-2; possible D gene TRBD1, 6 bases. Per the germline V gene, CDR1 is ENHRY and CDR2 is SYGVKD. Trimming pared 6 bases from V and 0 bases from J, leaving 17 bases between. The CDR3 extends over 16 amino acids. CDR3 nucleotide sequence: TGTGCCATCAGCCCTGGGGCCACAGGGTCTAACTATGGCTACACCTTC. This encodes CAISPGATGSNYGYTF.

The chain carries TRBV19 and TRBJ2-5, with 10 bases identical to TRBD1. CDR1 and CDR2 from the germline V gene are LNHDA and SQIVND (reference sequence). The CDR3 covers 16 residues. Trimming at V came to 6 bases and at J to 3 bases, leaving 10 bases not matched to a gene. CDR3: CASSHHWDRGEETQYF. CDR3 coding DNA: TGTGCCAGTAGCCATCACTGGGACAGGGGAGAAGAGACCCAGTACTTC.

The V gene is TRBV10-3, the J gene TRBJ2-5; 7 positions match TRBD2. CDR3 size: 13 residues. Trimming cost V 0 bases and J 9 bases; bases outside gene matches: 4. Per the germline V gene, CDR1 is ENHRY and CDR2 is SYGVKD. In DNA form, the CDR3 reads TGTGCCATCAGTGAGTCGCAGAGCGGGGCCCAGTACTTC. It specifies CAISESQSGAQYF.

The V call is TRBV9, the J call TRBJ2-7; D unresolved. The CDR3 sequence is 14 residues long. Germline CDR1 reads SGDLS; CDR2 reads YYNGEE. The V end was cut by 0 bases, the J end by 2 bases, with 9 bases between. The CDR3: CASSVGGYAYEQYF. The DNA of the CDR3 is TGTGCCAGCAGCGTAGGGGGTTATGCCTACGAGCAGTACTTC.

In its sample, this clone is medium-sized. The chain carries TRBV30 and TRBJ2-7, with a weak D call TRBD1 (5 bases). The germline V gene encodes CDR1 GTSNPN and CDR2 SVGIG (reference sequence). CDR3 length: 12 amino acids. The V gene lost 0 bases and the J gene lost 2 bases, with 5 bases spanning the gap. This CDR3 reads CAWSVGAYEQYF. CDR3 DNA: TGTGCCTGGAGTGTAGGGGCCTACGAGCAGTACTTC.

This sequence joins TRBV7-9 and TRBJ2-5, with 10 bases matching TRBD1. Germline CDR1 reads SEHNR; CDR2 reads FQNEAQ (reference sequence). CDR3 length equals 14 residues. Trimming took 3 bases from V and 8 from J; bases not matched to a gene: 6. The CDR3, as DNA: TGTGCCAGCAGCTTGAGGACAGGGGGTTACACCCAGTACTTC. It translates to CASSLRTGGYTQYF.

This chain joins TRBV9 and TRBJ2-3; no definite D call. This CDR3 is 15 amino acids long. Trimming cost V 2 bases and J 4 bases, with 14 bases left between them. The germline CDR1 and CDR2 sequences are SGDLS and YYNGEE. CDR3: CASSVNDSPADTQYF. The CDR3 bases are TGTGCCAGCAGCGTGAATGATTCTCCGGCAGATACGCAGTATTTT.

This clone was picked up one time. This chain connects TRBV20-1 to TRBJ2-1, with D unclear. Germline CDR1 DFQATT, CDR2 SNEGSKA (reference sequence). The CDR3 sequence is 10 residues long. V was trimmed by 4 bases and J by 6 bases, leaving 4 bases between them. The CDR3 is CSANPNEQFF. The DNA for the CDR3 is TGCAGTGCTAACCCCAATGAGCAGTTCTTC.

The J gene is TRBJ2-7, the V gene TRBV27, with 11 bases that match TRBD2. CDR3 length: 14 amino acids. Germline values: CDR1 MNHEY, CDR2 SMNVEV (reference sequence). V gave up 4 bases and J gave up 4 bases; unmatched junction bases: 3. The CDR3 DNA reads TGTGCCAGCAGTTCGCGACTAGCGGGGTACGAGCAGTACTTC. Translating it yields CASSSRLAGYEQYF.